The sample holds a few counts of the clone carrying this T cell receptor beta chain. Its antigen remains unknown. Researchers made TCR beta libraries by using iRepertoire HTBI primers and running Arm-PCR on CDR3 regions. Original processing notes: Throughout the samples, researchers identified 55 to 65 TRBV and approximately 15 TRBJ segments. From the multiplex PCR reads, TCRdb called clonotypes with MiXCR, one entry per CDR3 protein. The V and J calls come from TCRdb's annotation, not from the publication. The data contain roughly 400,000 distinct CDR3 sequences, about 17% of them singletons. This entry comes from a study of regulatory T cells in long-lasting Graves disease. As to time point: newly diagnosed GD, antithyroid drugs for less than 3 months. The TCR library was made from RNA that had been extracted from PBMCs in TRIzol. Per American Thyroid Association guidelines, Graves' disease was diagnosed.

Points from the study as a whole: Reduced TCR diversity was observed in persistent Graves' patients versus newly diagnosed patients.

Germline lookup yields CDR1 SQVTM and CDR2 ANQGSEA. This CDR3 contains 13 residues. V lost 0 bases, J lost 5 bases, and 8 bases lay in between. The sample was also reused in another study, on T cells in Graves' hyperthyroidism and ophthalmopathy. Per that paper: Exclusion followed for patients with uncontrolled infection, other autoimmune disease, pregnancy or lactation.

The gene calls are TRBV29-1 and TRBJ1-5; D may be TRBD1 (5 bases). The sequencing used peripheral blood mononuclear cells (PBMCs), collected at new diagnosis, from a patient treated with antithyroid drugs. This receptor was taken from a woman between 18 and 29 years old with Graves disease. Written as DNA, the CDR3 is TGCAGCGTTGAAGATAGGGGCGATCAGCCCCAGCATTTT. This codes for CSVEDRGDQPQHF.